The rows below give T cell receptor beta chains drawn from one sample of a study of cytomegalovirus exposure and HLA in healthy donors. Measured with immunoSEQ multiplex PCR; TCRdb has only the in-frame clones, and not every one. This sample has some 150,000 clones; 75% occur once, and the top ten carry 3% to 3.5%. Source material: PBMCs. The receptors come from a man between 35 and 55 years old in good health and CMV-seronegative. The CDR3 runs from the conserved cysteine through the conserved F or W. The order of the fields is J gene, V gene, CDR3 protein.

TRBJ2-1	TRBV7-2	CASSLRRGEQFF
TRBJ2-7	TRBV7-7	CASSWGQGAHYEQYF
TRBJ1-6	TRBV4-1	CASSQPREVWDSPLHF
TRBJ2-7	TRBV27	CASSSRRETYEQYF
.	TRBV6-6	CASSLDRGRDEQYF
TRBJ2-7	TRBV7-9	CSSSNDRYEQYF
TRBJ2-5	TRBV27	CASSLSTGSETQYF
TRBJ1-4	TRBV15	CATSREGALFF
TRBJ1-1	TRBV5-5	CASSLSPGPNTEAFF
TRBJ2-7	TRBV28	CASSSLAGGYEQYF
TRBJ1-2	TRBV7-3	CASSLTHRENGYTF
TRBJ2-7	TRBV14	CASSQGDTDYEQYF
TRBJ2-1	TRBV27	CASNQSPNEQFF
TRBJ2-7	TRBV7-9	CASSPAVAAYEQYF
TRBJ2-7	TRBV15	CATSRSGTGYEQYF
TRBJ1-1	TRBV19	CAIISDPGTEAFF
TRBJ1-2	TRBV7-3	CASSLGSGNYGYTF
TRBJ1-5	TRBV6-6	CASRSGTGETQPQHF
TRBJ2-7	TRBV5-6	CASSLRTSGDPYEQYF
TRBJ1-1	TRBV4-2	CASSQLADRPNTEAFF
TRBJ2-7	TRBV28	CASDRGYEQYF
TRBJ2-4	TRBV7-9	CASSTQNPTGGYEKNIQYF
TRBJ1-2	TRBV5-1	CASSPLVAGLDTEGYTF
TRBJ2-7	TRBV11-2	CASSLAGGSEQYF
TRBJ2-3	TRBV5-1	CASSLAGETTDTQYF
TRBJ1-6	TRBV9	CASSASSSPLHF
TRBJ2-5	TRBV5-8	CASSLFWTGNQETQYF
TRBJ1-1	TRBV7-9	CASSLFGEANTEAFF
TRBJ1-6	TRBV30	CAWSAVSSYNSPLHF
TRBJ1-1	TRBV11-2	CASSLGYRMNTEAFF
TRBJ2-2	TRBV2	CASSQDRVGNTGELFF
.	TRBV2	CASSPSGFTYEQYF
TRBJ2-1	TRBV18	CASSPLAGGDNEQFF
TRBJ1-5	TRBV4-1	CASSPGGLSYSNQPQHF
TRBJ2-7	TRBV7-3	CASSWTSGDAYEQYF
TRBJ2-7	TRBV4-2	CASSQVGQPLDEQYF
TRBJ2-7	TRBV9	CASSADSAYEQYF
TRBJ2-2	TRBV4-3	CASSQRDRDTGELFF
TRBJ1-4	TRBV19	CASSPGGGDEKLFF
TRBJ2-7	TRBV19	CANLGQVYDEQYF
TRBJ1-6	TRBV2	CASRETESYNSPLHF
TRBJ2-1	TRBV5-4	CASSLRDRVFNEQFF
TRBJ1-1	TRBV7-3	CASSSDRVNTEAFF
TRBJ2-5	TRBV5-1	CASSWTFAGQQETQYF
TRBJ2-6	TRBV5-7	CASSFTTVSGANVLTF
TRBJ2-7	TRBV5-6	CASSDGTGKLLREQYF
TRBJ1-1	TRBV6-5	CASSYRRRETEAFF
TRBJ2-7	TRBV11-1	CASSFSRGLTYEQYF
TRBJ2-5	TRBV6-1	CASSEDLPRQYF
TRBJ1-2	TRBV28	CASISSGTGTDGYTF
TRBJ1-1	TRBV5-1	CASSRDGTGDEAFF
TRBJ1-4	TRBV7-9	CASSLANRVPEQEKLFF
TRBJ2-5	TRBV11-3	CASSAGLAETQYF
TRBJ2-3	TRBV7-3	CASSSGLAGGPGTDTQYF
TRBJ1-2	TRBV27	CASRQGAGYTF
TRBJ2-5	TRBV14	CASSQDPGLAGWAGETQYF
TRBJ1-2	TRBV10-3	CAISDDSFYGYTF